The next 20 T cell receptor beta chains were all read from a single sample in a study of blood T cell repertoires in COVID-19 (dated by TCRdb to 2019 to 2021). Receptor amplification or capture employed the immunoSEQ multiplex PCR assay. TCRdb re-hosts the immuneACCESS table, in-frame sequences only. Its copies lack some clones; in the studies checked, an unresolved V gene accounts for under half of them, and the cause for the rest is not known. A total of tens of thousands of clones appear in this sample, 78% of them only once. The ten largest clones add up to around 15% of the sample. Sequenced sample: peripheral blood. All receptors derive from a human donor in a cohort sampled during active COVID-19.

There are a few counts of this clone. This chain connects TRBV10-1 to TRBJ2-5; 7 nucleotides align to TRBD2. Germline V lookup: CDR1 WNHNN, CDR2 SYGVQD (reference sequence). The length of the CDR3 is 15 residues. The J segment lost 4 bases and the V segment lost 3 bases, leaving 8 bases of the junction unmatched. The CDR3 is CASSDRGSGLETQYF. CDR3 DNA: TGCGCCAGCAGTGACCGCGGGAGTGGACTAGAGACCCAGTACTTC.

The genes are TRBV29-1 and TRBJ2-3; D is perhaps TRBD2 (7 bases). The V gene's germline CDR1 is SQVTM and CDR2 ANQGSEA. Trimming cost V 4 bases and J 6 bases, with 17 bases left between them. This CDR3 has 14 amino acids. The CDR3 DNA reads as TGCAGCGTTGCAACTAGCGAGAGGGGGGATACGCAGTATTTT. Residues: CSVATSERGDTQYF.

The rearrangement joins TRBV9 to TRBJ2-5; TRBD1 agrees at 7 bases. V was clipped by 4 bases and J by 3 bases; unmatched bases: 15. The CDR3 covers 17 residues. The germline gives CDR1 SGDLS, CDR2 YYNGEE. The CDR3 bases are TGTGCCAGCAGCCCCTCGGCCTCCGGGACAGTCAAAGAGACCCAGTACTTC. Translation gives CASSPSASGTVKETQYF. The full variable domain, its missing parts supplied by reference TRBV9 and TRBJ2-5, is DSGVTQTPKHLITATGQRVTLRCSPRSGDLSVYWYQQSLDQGLQFLIQYYNGEERAKGNILERFSAQQFPDLHSELNLSSLELGDSALYFCASSPSASGTVKETQYFGPGTRLLVL.

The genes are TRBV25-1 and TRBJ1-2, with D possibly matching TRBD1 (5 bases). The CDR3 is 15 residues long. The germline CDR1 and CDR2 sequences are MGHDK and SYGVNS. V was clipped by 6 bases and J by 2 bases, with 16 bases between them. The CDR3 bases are TGTGCCAGCAGCCCTACAGGAGTTAAGAACTATGGCTACACCTTC. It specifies CASSPTGVKNYGYTF.

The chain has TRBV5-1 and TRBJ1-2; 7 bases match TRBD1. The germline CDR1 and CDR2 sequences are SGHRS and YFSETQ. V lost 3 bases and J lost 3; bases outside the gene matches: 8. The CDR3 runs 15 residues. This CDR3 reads CASSSQGQLDYGYTF. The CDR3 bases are TGCGCCAGCAGCTCTCAGGGACAGTTGGACTATGGCTACACCTTC.

CDR3 in amino acids: CASSRTGEGANVLTF. CDR3 in DNA: TGTGCCAGCAGCCGTACAGGGGAGGGGGCCAACGTCCTGACTTTC. The V and J genes are TRBV6-5 and TRBJ2-6, with TRBD1 matching 7 bases. The germline V gene encodes CDR1 MNHEY and CDR2 SVGAGI. V gave up 6 bases and J gave up 4 bases; unmatched junction bases: 6. This CDR3 has 15 amino acids.

As DNA, the CDR3 is TGTGCCAGCAGTGAGGGGCAGGGAAATGAAAAACTGTTTTTT. Protein sequence: CASSEGQGNEKLFF. The chain carries TRBV6-1 and TRBJ1-4; D is possibly TRBD1 (5 bases). Trimming left V 3 bases short and J 5 bases short, with 10 bases between. Germline V gene lookup returns CDR1 MNHNS and CDR2 SASEGT. This CDR3 is built from 14 residues.

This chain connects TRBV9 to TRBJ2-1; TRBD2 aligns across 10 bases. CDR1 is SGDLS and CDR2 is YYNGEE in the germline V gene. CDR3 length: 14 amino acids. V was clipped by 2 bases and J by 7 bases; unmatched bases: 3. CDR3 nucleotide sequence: TGTGCCAGCAGCGTGATGACTAGCGGGAATGAGCAGTTCTTC. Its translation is CASSVMTSGNEQFF.

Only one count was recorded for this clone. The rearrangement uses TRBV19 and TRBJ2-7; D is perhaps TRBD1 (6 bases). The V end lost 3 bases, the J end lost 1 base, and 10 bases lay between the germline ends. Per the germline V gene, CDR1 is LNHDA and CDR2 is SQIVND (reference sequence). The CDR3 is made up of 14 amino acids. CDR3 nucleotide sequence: TGTGCCAGTAGTATGGCACAGGGATCCTACGAGCAGTACTTC. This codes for CASSMAQGSYEQYF.

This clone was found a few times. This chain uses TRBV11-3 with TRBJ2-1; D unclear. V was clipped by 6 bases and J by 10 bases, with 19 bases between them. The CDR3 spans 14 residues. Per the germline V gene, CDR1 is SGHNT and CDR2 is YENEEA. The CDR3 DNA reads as TGTGCCAGCAGTGAGACGGCCAGTCCCGGGGAGCAGTTCTTC. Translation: CASSETASPGEQFF.

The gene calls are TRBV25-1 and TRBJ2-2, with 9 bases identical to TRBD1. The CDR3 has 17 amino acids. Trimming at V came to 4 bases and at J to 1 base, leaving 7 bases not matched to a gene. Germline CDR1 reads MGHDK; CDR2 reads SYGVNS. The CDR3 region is CASSAANRGLNTGELFF. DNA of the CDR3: TGTGCCAGCAGTGCCGCGAACAGGGGGCTGAACACCGGGGAGCTGTTTTTT.

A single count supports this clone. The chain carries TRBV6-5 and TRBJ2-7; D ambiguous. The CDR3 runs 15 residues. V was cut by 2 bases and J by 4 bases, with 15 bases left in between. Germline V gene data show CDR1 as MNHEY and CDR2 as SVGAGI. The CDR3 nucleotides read TGTGCCAGCAGTTACAAAAGCGAGAACCCTTACGAGCAGTACTTC. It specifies CASSYKSENPYEQYF.

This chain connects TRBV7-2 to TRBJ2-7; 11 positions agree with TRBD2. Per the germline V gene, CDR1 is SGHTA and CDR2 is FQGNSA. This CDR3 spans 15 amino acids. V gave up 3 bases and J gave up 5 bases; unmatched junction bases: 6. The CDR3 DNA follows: TGTGCCAGCAGCTTTAGCGGGAGGGGCTCTGACGAGCAGTACTTC. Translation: CASSFSGRGSDEQYF. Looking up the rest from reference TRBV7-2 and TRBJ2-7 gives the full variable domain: GAGVSQSPSNKVTEKGKDVELRCDPISGHTALYWYRQSLGQGLEFLIYFQGNSAPDKSGLPSDRFSAERTGGSVSTLTIQRTQQEDSAVYLCASSFSGRGSDEQYFGPGTRLTVT.

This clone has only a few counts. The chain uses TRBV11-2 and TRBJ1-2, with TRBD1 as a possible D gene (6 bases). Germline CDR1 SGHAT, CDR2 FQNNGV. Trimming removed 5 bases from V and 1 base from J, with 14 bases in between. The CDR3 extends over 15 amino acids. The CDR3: CASSLDSLLNYGYTF. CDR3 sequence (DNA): TGTGCCAGCAGCCTGGACAGCCTTCTTAACTATGGCTACACCTTC.

CDR3 bases: TGTGCCAGCAGAACCAGGACCGGACACCCGACGAACTATGGCTACACCTTC. This codes for CASRTRTGHPTNYGYTF. V and J are TRBV7-2 and TRBJ1-2; maybe TRBD1 (5 bases). V lost 6 bases, J lost 2 bases, and 22 bases lay in between. The germline gives CDR1 SGHTA, CDR2 FQGNSA. The CDR3 extends over 17 amino acids.

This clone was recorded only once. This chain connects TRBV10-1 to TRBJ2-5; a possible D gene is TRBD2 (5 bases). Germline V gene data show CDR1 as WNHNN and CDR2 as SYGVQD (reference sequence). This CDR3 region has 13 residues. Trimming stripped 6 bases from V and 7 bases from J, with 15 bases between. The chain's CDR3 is CASSPVLRGTQYF. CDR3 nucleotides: TGCGCCAGCAGCCCCGTCCTCCGGGGGACCCAGTACTTC.

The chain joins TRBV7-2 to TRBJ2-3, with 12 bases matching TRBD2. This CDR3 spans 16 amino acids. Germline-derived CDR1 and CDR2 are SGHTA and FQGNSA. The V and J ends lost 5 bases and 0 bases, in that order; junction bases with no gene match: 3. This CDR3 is CASSEGTSGSTDTQYF. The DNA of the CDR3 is TGTGCCAGCAGCGAAGGGACTAGCGGGAGCACAGATACGCAGTATTTT.

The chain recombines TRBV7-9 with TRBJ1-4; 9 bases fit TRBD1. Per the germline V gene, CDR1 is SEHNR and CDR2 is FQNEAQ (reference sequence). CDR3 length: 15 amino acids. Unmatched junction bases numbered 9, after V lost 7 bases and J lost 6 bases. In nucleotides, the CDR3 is TGTGCCAGCACCAAAGGGGACAGGGTTGATGAAAAACTGTTTTTT. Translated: CASTKGDRVDEKLFF. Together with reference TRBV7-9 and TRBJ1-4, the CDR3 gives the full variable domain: DTGVSQNPRHKITKRGQNVTFRCDPISEHNRLYWYRQTLGQGPEFLTYFQNEAQLEKSRLLSDRFSAERPKGSFSTLEIQRTEQGDSAMYLCASTKGDRVDEKLFFGSGTQLSVL.

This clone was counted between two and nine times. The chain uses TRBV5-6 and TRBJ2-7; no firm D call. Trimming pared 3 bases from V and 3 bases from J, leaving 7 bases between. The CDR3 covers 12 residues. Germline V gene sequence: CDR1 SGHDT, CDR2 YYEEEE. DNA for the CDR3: TGTGCCAGCAGCTACTCTGGCTACGAGCAGTACTTC. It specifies CASSYSGYEQYF.

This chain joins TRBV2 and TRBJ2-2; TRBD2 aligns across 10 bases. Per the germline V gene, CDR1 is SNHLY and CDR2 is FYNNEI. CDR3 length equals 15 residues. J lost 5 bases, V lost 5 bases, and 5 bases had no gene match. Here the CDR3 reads CASSSGRGGTGELFF. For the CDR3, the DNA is TGTGCCAGCAGTAGCGGGAGGGGGGGAACCGGGGAGCTGTTTTTT.